This is a list of T cell receptor beta chains from one sample in a study of T cell responses to AZD1222 COVID-19 vaccine. Assay: immunoSEQ multiplex PCR; the TCRdb copy retains only in-frame clones and omits some. The table includes roughly 120,000 clones, roughly 88% detected once. Material: peripheral blood, obtained on day 0 of MenACWY control vaccination. These receptors originate from an adult in good health. Each CDR3 is given with its conserved first and last residue. The order of the fields is clone size, J gene, V gene, D gene, CDR3 protein, CDR3 DNA. A D gene is named only where the DNA matches it firmly. Expanded clones get a size class; other rows say once, few or many, or leave the size out.

>few|TRBJ2-5|TRBV3-1/TRBV3-2|TRBD2
CASLTPGLAGGRETQYF
TGTGCCAGTCTCACTCCGGGACTAGCGGGGGGGCGCGAGACCCAGTACTTC
>few|TRBJ1-5|TRBV12-3/TRBV12-4|-
CASSLGSNQPQHF
TGTGCCAGCAGTTTAGGGAGCAATCAGCCCCAGCATTTT
>-|TRBJ2-5|TRBV6-2/TRBV6-3|-
CASSSTVQETQYF
TGTGCCAGCAGCTCGACAGTCCAAGAGACCCAGTACTTC
>-|TRBJ1-1|TRBV10-1|-
CASSDRPNTEAFF
TGCGCCAGCAGTGATAGACCTAACACTGAAGCTTTCTTT
>-|TRBJ1-6|TRBV5-1|TRBD1
CASSLGTGPYNSPLHF
TGCGCCAGCAGCTTAGGGACAGGGCCCTATAATTCACCCCTCCACTTT
>once|TRBJ2-7|TRBV5-1|TRBD1
CASSLGQGDGEQYF
TGCGCCAGCAGCTTGGGGCAGGGGGACGGCGAGCAGTACTTC
>-|TRBJ2-3|TRBV7-2|TRBD2
CASTKHGVAGGINTDTQYF
TGTGCCAGCACCAAGCACGGGGTAGCGGGGGGGATAAACACAGATACGCAGTATTTT
>-|TRBJ1-1|TRBV19|-
CASSTYNGGPMNTEAFF
TGTGCCAGTAGTACCTATAACGGTGGGCCCATGAACACTGAAGCTTTCTTT
>-|TRBJ2-5|TRBV9|-
CASRGPGGEQETQYF
TGTGCCAGCAGGGGCCCCGGGGGAGAACAAGAGACCCAGTACTTC
>-|TRBJ2-6|TRBV9|TRBD2
CASSDQRGSTSGANVLTF
TGTGCCAGCAGCGATCAGCGGGGATCGACCTCTGGGGCCAACGTCCTGACTTTC
>-|TRBJ2-7|TRBV9|-
CASSGPSREQYF
TGTGCCAGCAGTGGACCGTCCCGGGAGCAGTACTTC
>once|TRBJ1-6|TRBV19|TRBD1
CASSTTGGLLSEALHF
TGTGCCAGTAGTACGACAGGGGGCCTGCTCTCGGAGGCCCTCCACTTT
>-|TRBJ1-6|TRBV14|TRBD1
CASSQETGTYNSPLHF
TGTGCCAGCAGCCAAGAGACAGGGACGTATAATTCACCCCTCCACTTT
>-|TRBJ1-1|TRBV7-9|-
CASSLWQGNTEAFF
TGTGCCAGCAGCTTATGGCAGGGGAACACTGAAGCTTTCTTT
>-|TRBJ1-1|TRBV4-3|TRBD1
CASSQGLQGAGGTEAFF
TGCGCCAGCAGCCAAGGTTTGCAGGGGGCGGGGGGCACTGAAGCTTTCTTT
>once|TRBJ2-4|TRBV3-1/TRBV3-2|TRBD2
CASRGGGAAKNIQYF
TGTGCCAGCAGAGGCGGGGGGGCGGCCAAAAACATTCAGTACTTC
>-|TRBJ2-7|TRBV2|-
CASSGSGSTYEQYF
TGTGCCAGCAGTGGATCGGGCAGTACTTACGAGCAGTACTTC
>-|TRBJ1-1|TRBV6-5|-
CASSYSTWLGEAFF
TGTGCCAGCAGTTACTCGACGTGGTTGGGGGAAGCTTTCTTT
>few|TRBJ2-1|TRBV28|-
CASSLFRRGSYNEQFF
TGTGCCAGCAGTTTATTTCGGCGGGGCTCCTACAATGAGCAGTTCTTC
>-|TRBJ1-2|TRBV29-1|-
CSVPYSGGYTF
TGCAGCGTTCCCTACTCGGGTGGCTACACCTTC
>-|TRBJ1-6|TRBV18|TRBD1
CASSPLDRANSPLHF
TGTGCCAGCTCACCCTTGGACAGGGCCAATTCACCCCTCCACTTT
>-|TRBJ2-3|TRBV2|-
CASSLTEVTDTQYF
TGTGCCAGCAGCCTGACAGAGGTAACAGATACGCAGTATTTT
>-|TRBJ2-2|TRBV5-1|-
CASAGMGSSTGELFF
TGCGCCAGCGCGGGGATGGGGTCGAGCACCGGGGAGCTGTTTTTT
>-|TRBJ2-7|TRBV11-2|TRBD1
CASSLDQGAYEQYF
TGTGCCAGCAGCTTAGATCAGGGGGCCTACGAGCAGTACTTC
>-|TRBJ2-7|TRBV6-2/TRBV6-3|TRBD1
CASSGTGTGAYEQYF
TGTGCCAGCAGTGGAACCGGGACAGGCGCCTACGAGCAGTACTTC
>-|TRBJ2-2|TRBV18|-
CASSPRQGNTGELFF
TGTGCCAGCTCACCAAGGCAGGGGAACACCGGGGAGCTGTTTTTT
>-|TRBJ1-6|TRBV10-3|TRBD1
CAISGQASSYNSPLHF
TGTGCCATCAGCGGACAGGCGAGCTCCTATAATTCACCCCTCCACTTT
>-|TRBJ1-2|TRBV11-2|TRBD1
CASSNAFDRAYYGYTF
TGTGCCAGCAGCAACGCTTTCGACAGGGCTTACTATGGCTACACCTTC
>-|TRBJ1-6|TRBV5-1|-
CASSRIQQGVLNSPLHF
TGCGCCAGCAGCCGAATACAACAGGGAGTTCTAAATTCACCCCTCCACTTT
>-|TRBJ2-2|TRBV18|-
CASSPYSRTGANTGELFF
TGTGCCAGCTCACCTTATAGTAGGACGGGGGCGAACACCGGGGAGCTGTTTTTT
>-|TRBJ1-5|TRBV30|-
CAWRAGGAYSNQPQHF
TGTGCCTGGAGGGCCGGTGGGGCCTATAGCAATCAGCCCCAGCATTTT
>-|TRBJ2-7|TRBV14|-
CASSQSLTLSYEQYF
TGTGCCAGCAGCCAGTCTCTCACACTCTCCTACGAGCAGTACTTC
>-|TRBJ1-1|TRBV30|-
CAWSRQLNTEAFF
TGTGCCTGGAGTAGGCAGTTGAACACTGAAGCTTTCTTT
>-|TRBJ2-7|TRBV19|TRBD1
CASSIGTGPYEQYF
TGTGCCAGTAGTATTGGGACAGGGCCCTACGAGCAGTACTTC
>-|TRBJ2-3|TRBV5-5|-
CASSFRAGTTDTQYF
TGTGCCAGCAGCTTCCGGGCGGGAACCACAGATACGCAGTATTTT
>-|TRBJ1-6|TRBV7-2|TRBD1
CASSLERQGARGSPLHF
TGTGCCAGCAGCTTAGAAAGGCAGGGGGCGAGAGGGTCACCCCTCCACTTT
>once|TRBJ1-2|TRBV28|-
CASSLYPWTVNLLGGYTF
TGTGCCAGCAGTTTATACCCCTGGACAGTTAATTTGCTTGGTGGCTACACCTTC
>-|TRBJ2-1|TRBV2|-
CASSEGLEGGEQFF
TGTGCCAGCAGTGAAGGACTAGAGGGAGGTGAGCAGTTCTTC
>once|TRBJ2-3|TRBV7-3|-
CASSPLGGSKADTQYF
TGTGCCAGCAGCCCCCTGGGGGGCTCTAAGGCAGATACGCAGTATTTT
>-|TRBJ2-3|TRBV19|-
CASSIGGQGDTQYF
TGTGCCAGTAGTATCGGGGGGCAGGGAGATACGCAGTATTTT
>-|TRBJ1-4|TRBV7-9|-
CASSRDRGSATNEKLFF
TGTGCCAGCAGCCGTGACCGGGGATCTGCAACTAATGAAAAACTGTTTTTT
>-|TRBJ1-5|TRBV5-1|-
CASSPQAGMGQPQHF
TGCGCCAGCAGCCCCCAGGCAGGCATGGGGCAGCCCCAGCATTTT
>-|TRBJ2-3|TRBV28|TRBD1
CASSYRTGKADTQYF
TGTGCCAGCAGTTATAGGACAGGGAAGGCAGATACGCAGTATTTT
>-|TRBJ1-2|TRBV15|-
CATSREGGANYGYTF
TGTGCCACCAGCAGAGAAGGTGGAGCTAACTATGGCTACACCTTC
>-|TRBJ2-5|TRBV5-1|-
CASSLGGLQETQYF
TGCGCCAGCAGCTTGGGGGGGTTACAAGAGACCCAGTACTTC
>once|TRBJ2-7|TRBV28|-
CASSSTMSYEQYF
TGTGCCAGCAGTTCGACTATGTCATACGAGCAGTACTTC
>-|TRBJ2-1|TRBV9|-
CASSPKIGSYNEQFF
TGTGCCAGCAGCCCCAAGATAGGCTCCTACAATGAGCAGTTCTTC
>-|TRBJ2-1|TRBV4-1|TRBD2
CASSQEASGGTREQFF
TGCGCCAGCAGCCAAGAGGCTAGCGGGGGGACTAGGGAGCAGTTCTTC
>-|TRBJ1-1|TRBV12-3/TRBV12-4|TRBD1
CASSRGQTSEAFF
TGTGCCAGCAGCAGGGGACAGACTTCTGAAGCTTTCTTT
>-|TRBJ1-4|TRBV28|-
CASSTRGSANEKLFF
TGTGCCAGCAGTACCAGGGGTTCGGCTAATGAAAAACTGTTTTTT
>-|TRBJ1-2|TRBV2|-
CASKGDDYGYTF
TGTGCCAGCAAGGGTGATGACTATGGCTACACCTTC
>-|TRBJ2-1|TRBV27|TRBD2
CASSPLAGGPYNEQFF
TGTGCCAGCAGCCCTCTAGCGGGGGGCCCCTACAATGAGCAGTTCTTC